This T cell receptor (beta chain) comes out of a study of blood T cell repertoires in COVID-19. Study at large: Sources were T cells, B-cell-depleted T cells, or PBMCs; the material itself was cDNA or gDNA.

Comment on this clone: The germline gene is not matched at one end of the junction; a read error may be the cause.

Germline-derived CDR1 and CDR2 are SGHTA and FQGNSA. CDR3 length: 17 amino acids. In the study's own analysis: Amplification with reference gene primers provided the estimates of nucleated cell counts. Profiling relied on immunoSEQ multiplex PCR, and the TCRdb table lists in-frame clones only, not all of them. V and J calls and clone size are given by that table; D and trimming were obtained from the DNA. The table shows about 150,000 clones, with approximately 90% occurring only once. Enrolled during active infection, Seattle patients were then followed longitudinally. The chain couples TRBV7-2 to TRBJ1-4; 7 nucleotides agree with TRBD1. This receptor was identified in a man younger than 35 with COVID-19, enrolled during active disease. Sequences were obtained from peripheral blood. The DNA of the CDR3 is TGTGCCAGCAGCTTAGGAGGGGCCGGGACAGTGGGTGAAAAACTGCTTTTT. Translated, it gives CASSLGGAGTVGEKLLF.